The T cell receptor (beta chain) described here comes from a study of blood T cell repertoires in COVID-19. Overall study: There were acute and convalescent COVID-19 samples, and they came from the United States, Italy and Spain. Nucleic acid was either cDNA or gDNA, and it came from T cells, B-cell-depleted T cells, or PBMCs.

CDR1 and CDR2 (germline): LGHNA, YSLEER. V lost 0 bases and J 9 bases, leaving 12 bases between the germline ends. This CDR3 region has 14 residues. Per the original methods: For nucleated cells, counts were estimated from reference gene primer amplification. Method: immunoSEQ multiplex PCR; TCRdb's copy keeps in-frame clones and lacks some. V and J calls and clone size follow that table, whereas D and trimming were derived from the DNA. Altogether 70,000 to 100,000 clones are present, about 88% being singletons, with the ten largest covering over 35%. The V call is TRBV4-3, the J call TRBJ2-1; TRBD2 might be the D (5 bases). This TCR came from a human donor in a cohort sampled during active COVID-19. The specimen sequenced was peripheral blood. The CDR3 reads CASSQERLGVEQFF. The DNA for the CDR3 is TGCGCCAGCAGCCAAGAACGCCTCGGGGTTGAGCAGTTCTTC.